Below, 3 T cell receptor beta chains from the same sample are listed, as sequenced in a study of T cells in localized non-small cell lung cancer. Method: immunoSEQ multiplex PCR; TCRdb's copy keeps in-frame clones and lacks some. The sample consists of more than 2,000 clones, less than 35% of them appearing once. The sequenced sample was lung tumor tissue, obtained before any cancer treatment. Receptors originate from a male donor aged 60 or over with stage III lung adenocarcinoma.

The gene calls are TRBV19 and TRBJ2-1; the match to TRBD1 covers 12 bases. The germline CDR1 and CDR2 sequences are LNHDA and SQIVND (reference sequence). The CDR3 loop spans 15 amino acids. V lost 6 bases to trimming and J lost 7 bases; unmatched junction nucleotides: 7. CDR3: CASSLRDRGPNEQFF. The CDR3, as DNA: TGTGCCAGTAGCCTCCGGGACAGGGGGCCGAATGAGCAGTTCTTC. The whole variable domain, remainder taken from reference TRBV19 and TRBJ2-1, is DGGITQSPKYLFRKEGQNVTLSCEQNLNHDAMYWYRQDPGQGLRLIYYSQIVNDFQKGDIAEGYSVSREKKESFPLTVTSAQKNPTAFYLCASSLRDRGPNEQFFGPGTRLTVL.

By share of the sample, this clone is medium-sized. CDR3: CASSVGQGASYEQYF. The CDR3 DNA sequence: TGTGCCAGCAGTGTGGGACAGGGGGCTTCCTACGAGCAGTACTTC. The rearrangement links TRBV6-8 to TRBJ2-7; TRBD1 matches 12 bases. Looked up from germline, CDR1 is MNHGY and CDR2 is SAAAGT. The trim removed 5 bases at V and 1 base at J, leaving 3 bases unmatched. The CDR3 loop spans 15 amino acids.

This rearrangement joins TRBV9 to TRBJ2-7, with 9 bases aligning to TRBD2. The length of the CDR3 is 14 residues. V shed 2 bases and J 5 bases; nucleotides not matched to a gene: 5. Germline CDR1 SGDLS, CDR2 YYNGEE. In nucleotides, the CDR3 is TGTGCCAGCAGCGTTGGCGGGAGGGACAACGAGCAGTACTTC. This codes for CASSVGGRDNEQYF.